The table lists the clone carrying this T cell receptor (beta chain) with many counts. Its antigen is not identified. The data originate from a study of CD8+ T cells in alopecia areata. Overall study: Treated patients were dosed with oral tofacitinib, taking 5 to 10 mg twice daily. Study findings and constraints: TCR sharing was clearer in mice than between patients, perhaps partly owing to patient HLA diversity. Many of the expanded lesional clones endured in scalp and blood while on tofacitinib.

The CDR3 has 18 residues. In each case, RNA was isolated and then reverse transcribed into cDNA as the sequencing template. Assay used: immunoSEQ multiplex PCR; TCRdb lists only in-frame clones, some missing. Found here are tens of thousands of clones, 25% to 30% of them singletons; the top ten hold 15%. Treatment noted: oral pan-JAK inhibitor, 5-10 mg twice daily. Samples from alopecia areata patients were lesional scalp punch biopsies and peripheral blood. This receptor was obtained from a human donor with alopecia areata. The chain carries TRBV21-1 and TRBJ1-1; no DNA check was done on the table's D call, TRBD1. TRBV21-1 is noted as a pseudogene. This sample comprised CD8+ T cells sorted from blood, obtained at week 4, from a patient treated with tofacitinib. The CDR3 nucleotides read TGTGCCAGCAGAGTCAGGGGGCTTGGGCGCCCAGTTAACACTGAAGCTTTCTTT. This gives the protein CASRVRGLGRPVNTEAFF.